This T cell receptor beta chain was recovered during a study of cytomegalovirus exposure and HLA in healthy donors. Study-wide findings and caveats: Using a false discovery rate of 0.05, a later analysis showed that 15,000 to 20,000 TCR beta sequences were associated with HLA alleles. With DRB1 most and HLA-C fewest, TCR association rates differed between HLA loci in a later analysis. Cytomegalovirus association was assigned to 150 to 200 TCR beta chains.

The PCR contained 60 Vbeta and 13 Jbeta primers. Sequencing used immunoSEQ multiplex PCR; TCRdb keeps in-frame clones, though not all of them. Across 150,000 to 200,000 clones, the top ten clones capture roughly 0.7% of the sample. Concerning this clone itself: Its specificity is not known. Compared with germline, one end of the junction differs, possibly owing to a read error.

This TCR came from a boy younger than 18 in good health and CMV-seronegative. The sequencing sample was made of PBMCs.

CDR3 sequence reads: CASSLRGADQLQHF. Here the CDR3 DNA reads TGTGCCAGCAGCTTACGGGGGGCCGATCAGCTCCAGCATTTT. The chain joins TRBV7-2 to TRBJ1-5; tentative D call: TRBD1 (6 bases). The CDR3 is 14 residues long. CDR1 and CDR2 from the germline V gene are SGHTA and FQGNSA.